This TCR beta chain was obtained from a study of technical replicates of blood from a few donors. Measured with immunoSEQ multiplex PCR; TCRdb has only the in-frame clones, and not every one. The sample lists 90,000 to 100,000 clones, almost 97% occurring once. The CDR3 consists of 13 residues. V lost 7 bases and J lost 5; bases outside the gene matches: 3. Germline V gene sequence: CDR1 SGHDN, CDR2 FVKESK. Sequenced material: T cells isolated from PBMCs. This sequence was found in a human donor in good health. V is TRBV14 and J is TRBJ2-1, with 9 bases that match TRBD2. The CDR3 region is CASTLAGHNEQFF. Here the CDR3 DNA reads TGTGCCAGCACCCTAGCGGGGCACAATGAGCAGTTCTTC.